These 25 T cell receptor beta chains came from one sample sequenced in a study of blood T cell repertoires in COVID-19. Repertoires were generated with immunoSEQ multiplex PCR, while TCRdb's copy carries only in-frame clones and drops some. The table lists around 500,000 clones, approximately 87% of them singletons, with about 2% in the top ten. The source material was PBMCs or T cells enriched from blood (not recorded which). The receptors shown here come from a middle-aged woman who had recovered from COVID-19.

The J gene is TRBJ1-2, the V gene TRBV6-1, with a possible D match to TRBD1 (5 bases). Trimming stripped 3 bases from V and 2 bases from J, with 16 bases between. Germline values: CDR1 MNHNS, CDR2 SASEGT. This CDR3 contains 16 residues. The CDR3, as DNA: TGTGCCAGCAGTGAGGCAGGGAGGGCCTCCAACTATGGCTACACCTTC. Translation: CASSEAGRASNYGYTF.

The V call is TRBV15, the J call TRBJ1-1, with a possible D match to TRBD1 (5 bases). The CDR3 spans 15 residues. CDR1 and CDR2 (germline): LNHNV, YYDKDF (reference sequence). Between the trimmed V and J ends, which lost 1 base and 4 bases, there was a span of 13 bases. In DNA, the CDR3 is TGTGCCACCAGCAGAGTTCAGTTGGGGGGCACTGAAGCTTTCTTT. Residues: CATSRVQLGGTEAFF.

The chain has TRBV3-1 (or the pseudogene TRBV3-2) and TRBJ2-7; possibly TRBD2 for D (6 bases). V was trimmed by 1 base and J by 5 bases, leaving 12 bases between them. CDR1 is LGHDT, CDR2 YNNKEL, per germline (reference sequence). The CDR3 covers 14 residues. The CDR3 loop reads CASSQAGVVNEQYF. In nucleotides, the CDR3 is TGTGCCAGCAGCCAAGCGGGAGTAGTAAACGAGCAGTACTTC.

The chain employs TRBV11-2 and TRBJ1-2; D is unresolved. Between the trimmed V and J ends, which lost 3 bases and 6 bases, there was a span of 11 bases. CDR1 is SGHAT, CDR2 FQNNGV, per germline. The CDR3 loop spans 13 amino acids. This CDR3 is CASSFRTVHGYTF. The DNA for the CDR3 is TGTGCCAGCAGCTTCCGGACTGTCCATGGCTACACCTTC.

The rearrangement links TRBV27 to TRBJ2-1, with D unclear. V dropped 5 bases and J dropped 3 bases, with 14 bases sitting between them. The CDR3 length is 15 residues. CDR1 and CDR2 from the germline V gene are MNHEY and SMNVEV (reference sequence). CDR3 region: CASSPRVLGYNEQFF. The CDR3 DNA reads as TGTGCCAGCAGTCCTCGGGTCCTGGGCTACAATGAGCAGTTCTTC.

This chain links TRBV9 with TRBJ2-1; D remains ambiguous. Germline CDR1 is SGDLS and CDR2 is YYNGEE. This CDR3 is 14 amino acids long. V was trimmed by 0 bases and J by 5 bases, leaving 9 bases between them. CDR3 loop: CASSVGGIHNEQFF. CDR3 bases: TGTGCCAGCAGCGTAGGCGGAATCCACAATGAGCAGTTCTTC.

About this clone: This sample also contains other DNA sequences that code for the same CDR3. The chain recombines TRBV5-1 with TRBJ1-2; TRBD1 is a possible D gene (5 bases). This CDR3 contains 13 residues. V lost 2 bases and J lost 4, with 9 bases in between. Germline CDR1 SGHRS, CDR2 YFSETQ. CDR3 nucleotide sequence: TGCGCCAGCAGCTTAGACAGTACCTATGGCTACACCTTC. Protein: CASSLDSTYGYTF.

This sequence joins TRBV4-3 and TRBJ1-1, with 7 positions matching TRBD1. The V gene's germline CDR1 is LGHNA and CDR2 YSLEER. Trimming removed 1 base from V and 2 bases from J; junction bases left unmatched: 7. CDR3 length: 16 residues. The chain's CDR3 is CASSQGSRQGNTEAFF. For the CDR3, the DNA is TGCGCCAGCAGCCAAGGTTCTAGACAGGGCAACACTGAAGCTTTCTTT.

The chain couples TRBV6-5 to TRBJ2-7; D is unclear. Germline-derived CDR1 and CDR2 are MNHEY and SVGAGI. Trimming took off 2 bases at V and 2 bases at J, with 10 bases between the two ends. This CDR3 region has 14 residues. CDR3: CASSYASVAYEQYF. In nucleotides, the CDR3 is TGTGCCAGCAGTTACGCAAGCGTAGCCTACGAGCAGTACTTC.

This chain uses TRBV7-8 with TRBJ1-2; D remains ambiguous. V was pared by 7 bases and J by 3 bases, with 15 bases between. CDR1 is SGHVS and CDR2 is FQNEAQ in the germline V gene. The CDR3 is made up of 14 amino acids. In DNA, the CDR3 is TGTGCCAGCATGAAGGGAGTAGTGGACTATGGCTACACCTTC. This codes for CASMKGVVDYGYTF.

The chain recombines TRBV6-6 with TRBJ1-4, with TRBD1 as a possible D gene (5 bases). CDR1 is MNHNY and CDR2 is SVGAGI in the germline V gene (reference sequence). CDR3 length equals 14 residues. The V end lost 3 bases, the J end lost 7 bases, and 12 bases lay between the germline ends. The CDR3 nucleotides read TGTGCCAGCAGTTATGGGGGGAGAGGTGAAAAACTGTTTTTT. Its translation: CASSYGGRGEKLFF.

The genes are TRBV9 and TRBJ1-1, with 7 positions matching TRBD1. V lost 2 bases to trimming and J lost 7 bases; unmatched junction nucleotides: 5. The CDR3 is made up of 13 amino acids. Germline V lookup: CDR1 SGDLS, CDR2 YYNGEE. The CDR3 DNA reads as TGTGCCAGCAGCGTCCATAGACAGGGTGAAGCTTTCTTT. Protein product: CASSVHRQGEAFF.

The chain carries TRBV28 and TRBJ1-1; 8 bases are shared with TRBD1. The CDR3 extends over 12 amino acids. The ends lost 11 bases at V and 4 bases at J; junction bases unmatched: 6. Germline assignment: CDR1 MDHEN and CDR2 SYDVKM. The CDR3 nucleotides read TGTGCCGGGGGGACAGGTCCCACTGAAGCTTTCTTT. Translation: CAGGTGPTEAFF.

This chain's CDR3 is CASSLGIRDRALYEQYF. The CDR3 DNA reads TGTGCCAGCAGCTTGGGTATCCGGGACAGGGCTTTATACGAGCAGTACTTC. The V call is TRBV11-2, the J call TRBJ2-7; 9 bases match TRBD1. The CDR3 runs to 17 residues. V shed 3 bases and J 4 bases; nucleotides not matched to a gene: 13. In germline, CDR1 is SGHAT, CDR2 FQNNGV.

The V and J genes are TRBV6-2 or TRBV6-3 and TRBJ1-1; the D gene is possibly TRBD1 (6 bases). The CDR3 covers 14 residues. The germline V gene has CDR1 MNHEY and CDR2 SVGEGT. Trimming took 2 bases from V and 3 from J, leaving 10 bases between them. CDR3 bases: TGTGCCAGCAGTTACCGGGACACCTACACTGAAGCTTTCTTT. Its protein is CASSYRDTYTEAFF.

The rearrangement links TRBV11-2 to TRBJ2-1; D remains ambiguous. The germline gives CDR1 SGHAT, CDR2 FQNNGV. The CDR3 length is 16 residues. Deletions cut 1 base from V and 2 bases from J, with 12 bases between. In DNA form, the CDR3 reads TGTGCCAGCAGCTTAGGAAAGCTCAGGACCTACAATGAGCAGTTCTTC. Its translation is CASSLGKLRTYNEQFF.

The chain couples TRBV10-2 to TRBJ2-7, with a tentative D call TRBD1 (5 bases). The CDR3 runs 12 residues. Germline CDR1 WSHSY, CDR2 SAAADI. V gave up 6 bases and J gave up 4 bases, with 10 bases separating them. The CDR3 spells CASREQGYEQYF. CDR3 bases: TGCGCCAGCAGAGAGCAGGGTTACGAGCAGTACTTC.

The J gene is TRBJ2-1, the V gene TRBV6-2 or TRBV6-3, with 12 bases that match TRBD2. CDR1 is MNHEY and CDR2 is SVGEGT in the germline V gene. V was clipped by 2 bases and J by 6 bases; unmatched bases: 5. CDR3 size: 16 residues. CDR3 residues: CASSYRRLAGANEQFF. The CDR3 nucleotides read TGTGCCAGCAGTTACAGGAGACTAGCGGGGGCCAATGAGCAGTTCTTC.

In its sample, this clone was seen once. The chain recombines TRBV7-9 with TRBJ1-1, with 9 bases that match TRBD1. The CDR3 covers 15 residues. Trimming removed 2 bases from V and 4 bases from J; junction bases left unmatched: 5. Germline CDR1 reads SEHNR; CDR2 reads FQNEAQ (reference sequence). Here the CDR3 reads CASSLSWDRATEAFF. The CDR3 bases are TGTGCCAGCAGCTTATCGTGGGACAGGGCCACTGAAGCTTTCTTT.

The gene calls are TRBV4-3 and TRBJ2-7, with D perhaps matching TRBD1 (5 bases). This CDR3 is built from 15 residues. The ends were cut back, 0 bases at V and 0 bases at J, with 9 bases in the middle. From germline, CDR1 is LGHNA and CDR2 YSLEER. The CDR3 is CASSQEDNISYEQYF. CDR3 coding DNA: TGCGCCAGCAGCCAAGAGGACAACATCTCCTACGAGCAGTACTTC.

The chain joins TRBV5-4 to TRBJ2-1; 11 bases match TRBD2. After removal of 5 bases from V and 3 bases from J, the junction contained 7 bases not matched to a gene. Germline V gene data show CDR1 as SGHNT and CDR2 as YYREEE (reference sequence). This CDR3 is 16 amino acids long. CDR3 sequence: CASRQGGLADYNEQFF. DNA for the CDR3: TGTGCCAGCAGGCAAGGGGGACTAGCGGACTACAATGAGCAGTTCTTC. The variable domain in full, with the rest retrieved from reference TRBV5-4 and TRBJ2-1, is ETGVTQSPTHLIKTRGQQVTLRCSSQSGHNTVSWYQQALGQGPQFIFQYYREEENGRGNFPPRFSGLQFPNYSSELNVNALELDDSALYLCASRQGGLADYNEQFFGPGTRLTVL.

Written as DNA, the CDR3 is TGTGCCAGCAGTGAATCCCGGGACAGGGTTGGAAACACCATATATTTT. Protein product: CASSESRDRVGNTIYF. The chain uses TRBV2 and TRBJ1-3; 9 nucleotides line up with TRBD1. After removal of 2 bases from V and 3 bases from J, the junction contained 5 bases not matched to a gene. Germline-derived CDR1 and CDR2 are SNHLY and FYNNEI. CDR3 length equals 16 residues.

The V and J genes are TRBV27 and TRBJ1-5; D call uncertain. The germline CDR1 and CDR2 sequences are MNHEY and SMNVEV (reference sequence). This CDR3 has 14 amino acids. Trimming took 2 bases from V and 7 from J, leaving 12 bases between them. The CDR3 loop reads CASSLMRVGQPQHF. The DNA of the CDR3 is TGTGCCAGCAGTTTAATGCGGGTGGGGCAGCCCCAGCATTTT.

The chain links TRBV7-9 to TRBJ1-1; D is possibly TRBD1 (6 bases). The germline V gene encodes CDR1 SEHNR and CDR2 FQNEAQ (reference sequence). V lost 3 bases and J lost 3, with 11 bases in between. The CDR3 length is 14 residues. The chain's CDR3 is CASSLGAGDTEAFF. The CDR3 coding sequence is TGTGCCAGCAGCTTGGGGGCAGGGGACACTGAAGCTTTCTTT.

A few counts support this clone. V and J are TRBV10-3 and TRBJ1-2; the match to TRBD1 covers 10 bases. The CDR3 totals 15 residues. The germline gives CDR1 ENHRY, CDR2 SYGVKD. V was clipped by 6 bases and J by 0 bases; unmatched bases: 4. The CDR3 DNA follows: TGTGCCATCAGGAGGACAGGGGGTTCTAACTATGGCTACACCTTC. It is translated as CAIRRTGGSNYGYTF.